These 15 T cell receptor beta chains were sequenced from one sample in a study of T cell repertoires in cytomegalovirus infection. TCRdb re-called the reads with MiXCR, one entry per CDR3 protein. Of under 200,000 distinct CDR3 sequences in the sample, about 22% were seen once. These receptors have no known antigen. The sequencing here drew on CD8+ T cells from cultured PBMCs, taken from culture after CMV antigen stimulation. These receptors were taken from a human donor in good health (CMV status not recorded). Some clones in this sample may be carry-over from other donors' samples.

This clonotype was counted a few times. The J gene is TRBJ1-5, the V gene TRBV4-1, with unresolved D. CDR1 MGHRA and CDR2 YSYEKL come from the germline V gene. CDR3 length: 16 amino acids. Trimming took 1 base from V and 0 from J, leaving 10 bases between them. CDR3 nucleotide sequence: TGCGCCAGCAGCCAAGGGTTCGGGGTTAGCAATCAGCCCCAGCATTTT. This sequence encodes CASSQGFGVSNQPQHF.

The chain has TRBV11-2 and TRBJ1-3, with D unclear. The CDR3 contains 17 residues. Trimming shortened V by 0 bases and J by 2 bases, and 14 bases separated the two germline ends. Germline V gene data show CDR1 as SGHAT and CDR2 as FQNNGV. This chain's CDR3 is CASSLEFSLFAGNTIYF. The CDR3 DNA follows: TGTGCCAGCAGCTTAGAGTTCTCCTTGTTTGCTGGAAACACCATATATTTT.

CDR3 sequence reads: CASSFPDTQYF. In DNA form, the CDR3 reads TGTGCCAGCAGTTTCCCAGATACGCAGTATTTT. This sequence joins TRBV12-3 or TRBV12-4 and TRBJ2-3; D is unclear. The V end lost 3 bases, the J end lost 4 bases, and 2 bases lay between the germline ends. The CDR3 extends over 11 amino acids.

This clonotype was seen repeatedly, ten times or more. The chain joins TRBV28 to TRBJ1-1; the match to TRBD1 covers 7 bases. Germline lookup yields CDR1 MDHEN and CDR2 SYDVKM. The CDR3 totals 15 residues. V was clipped by 1 base and J by 0 bases; unmatched bases: 2. The CDR3 region has the DNA TGTGCCAGCAGTTTATCGACAGGGATGAACACTGAAGCTTTCTTT. Translated, it gives CASSLSTGMNTEAFF.

This clonotype has a handful of counts. The chain joins TRBV18 to TRBJ2-2, with D unresolved. With 0 bases removed from V and 7 bases from J, the gap between germline ends came to 3 bases. The CDR3 runs to 12 residues. The germline V gene encodes CDR1 KGHSH and CDR2 LQKENI. The CDR3 sequence is CASSPPSGELFF. The DNA for the CDR3 is TGTGCCAGCTCACCACCCAGCGGGGAGCTGTTTTTT.

This clonotype was counted only a few times. The chain links TRBV7-9 to TRBJ2-7; no reliable D call. Per the germline V gene, CDR1 is SEHNR and CDR2 is FQNEAQ (reference sequence). The CDR3 contains 14 residues. V lost 0 bases and J 3 bases, leaving 9 bases between the germline ends. The CDR3 loop reads CASSLAGRYYEQYF. CDR3 DNA sequence: TGTGCCAGCAGCTTAGCAGGTCGGTACTACGAGCAGTACTTC.

V is TRBV27 and J is TRBJ1-1; possible D gene TRBD1, 5 bases. CDR1 MNHEY and CDR2 SMNVEV come from the germline V gene (reference sequence). This CDR3 contains 15 residues. Trimming left V 8 bases short and J 0 bases short, with 16 bases between. CDR3 amino acids: CASLFSGGVNTEAFF. The CDR3 DNA follows: TGTGCCAGCCTCTTTTCCGGGGGTGTGAACACTGAAGCTTTCTTT.

This clonotype was counted a few times. V and J are TRBV12-3 or TRBV12-4 and TRBJ2-1; D not certain. V dropped 7 bases and J dropped 7 bases, with 14 bases sitting between them. The CDR3 consists of 13 residues. DNA for the CDR3: TGTGCCAGCACATTATGGGGTAGTAATGAGCAGTTCTTC. Translation gives CASTLWGSNEQFF.

This clonotype appeared a few times. The chain has TRBV7-2 and TRBJ1-1, with 12 bases identical to TRBD1. Losses at the gene ends were 1 base for V and 5 bases for J; bases not matched to a gene: 11. The CDR3 covers 18 residues. Germline V gene lookup returns CDR1 SGHTA and CDR2 FQGNSA. The CDR3 nucleotides are TGTGCCAGCAGCTTAGGTGGGACAGGGGGCGCAAGGAGGACTGAAGCTTTCTTT. The encoded protein is CASSLGGTGGARRTEAFF.

The chain links TRBV11-2 to TRBJ1-5; possibly TRBD1 for D (5 bases). Trimming took 5 bases from V and 8 from J, leaving 16 bases between them. This CDR3 spans 14 amino acids. Germline V gives CDR1 SGHAT, CDR2 FQNNGV. CDR3 residues: CASSPAGGIEPQHF. CDR3 nucleotide sequence: TGTGCCAGCAGCCCCGCCGGGGGGATTGAGCCCCAGCATTTT.

V and J are TRBV6-6 and TRBJ2-7; 13 bases agree with TRBD2. The V gene's germline CDR1 is MNHNY and CDR2 SVGAGI (reference sequence). V lost 5 bases to trimming and J lost 3 bases; unmatched junction nucleotides: 7. The CDR3 covers 16 residues. CDR3 DNA sequence: TGTGCCAGCAGTCCCGATCGACTAGCGGGGGGCTACGAGCAGTACTTC. It yields the protein CASSPDRLAGGYEQYF.

There are a few counts of this clonotype. The chain combines TRBV7-6 with TRBJ2-1; 12 positions agree with TRBD2. Trimming took 6 bases from V and 1 from J; bases not matched to a gene: 7. CDR1 and CDR2 (germline): SGHVS, FNYEAQ. The CDR3 length is 17 residues. The CDR3 nucleotides are TGTGCCAGCAGAAAACTAGCGGGGGGTCTTTCCTACAATGAGCAGTTCTTC. Protein: CASRKLAGGLSYNEQFF.

This clonotype was seen only a few times. V gene TRBV7-8 combines with J gene TRBJ1-4, with 7 bases fitting TRBD1. This CDR3 comprises 14 residues. With 7 bases clipped from V and 3 bases from J, the junction kept 5 bases outside the gene matches. CDR1 and CDR2 from the germline V gene are SGHVS and FQNEAQ. CDR3 region: CASTWGQSNEKLFF. DNA of the CDR3: TGTGCCAGCACCTGGGGACAGTCTAATGAAAAACTGTTTTTT.

A few counts support this clonotype. This chain uses TRBV7-2 with TRBJ2-1, with D hard to call. Germline V gene sequence: CDR1 SGHTA, CDR2 FQGNSA. V was shortened by 1 base and J by 7 bases, with 11 bases between the two germline ends. This CDR3 has 14 residues. The CDR3 coding sequence is TGTGCCAGCAGCTTAGGACGGTTGTGGAATGAGCAGTTCTTC. It yields the protein CASSLGRLWNEQFF. The full variable domain, its missing parts supplied by reference TRBV7-2 and TRBJ2-1, is GAGVSQSPSNKVTEKGKDVELRCDPISGHTALYWYRQSLGQGLEFLIYFQGNSAPDKSGLPSDRFSAERTGGSVSTLTIQRTQQEDSAVYLCASSLGRLWNEQFFGPGTRLTVL.

This clonotype was observed a few times. The rearrangement uses TRBV7-2 and TRBJ2-7; 7 bases are shared with TRBD1. The trim removed 4 bases at V and 1 base at J, leaving 7 bases unmatched. Germline V gene lookup returns CDR1 SGHTA and CDR2 FQGNSA. CDR3 length: 15 amino acids. CDR3 loop: CASSSQGSPSYEQYF. In nucleotides, the CDR3 is TGTGCCAGCAGCTCACAGGGGTCCCCTTCCTACGAGCAGTACTTC.